The entry that follows covers one T cell receptor beta chain sequence. Its specificity is not known. TCRdb redid the calling of the 5' RACE reads with MiXCR, one entry per CDR3 protein. The sample contains about 320,000 distinct CDR3 sequences, around 4.3% of which appear only once. The entry originates in a study of T cells after yellow fever vaccination. General study findings and limits: Reappearing after the booster were most of the clones from primary vaccination (about 96% CD4, approximately 86% CD8).

This CDR3 is built from 16 residues. Per germline, CDR1 DFQATT and CDR2 SNEGSKA (reference sequence). The J segment lost 3 bases and the V segment lost 5 bases, leaving 12 bases of the junction unmatched. The rearrangement links TRBV20-1 to TRBJ1-3; 8 bases fit TRBD1. The specimen was PBMCs, collected 15 days after the yellow fever booster vaccination. The sequence was obtained from a man aged 18-30 years who received the YFV17D yellow fever vaccine. CDR3 residues: CSALPVQGADGNTIYF. CDR3 bases: TGCAGTGCTTTGCCTGTGCAGGGGGCAGATGGAAACACCATATATTTT.